The clone carrying this T cell receptor (beta chain) appeared a single time. Its cognate antigen is unknown. CDR1 SQVTM and CDR2 ANQGSEA come from the germline V gene. The CDR3 consists of 20 residues. J was trimmed by 0 bases and V by 0 bases; bases with no gene match: 15. The sample belongs to a study of shared clonotypes between healthy human individuals. CD8 cells regarded as naive lacked CD45RO, were positively chosen for CCR7, and omitted terminally differentiated effector memory CD45RA+ cells. Assay: immunoSEQ multiplex PCR; the TCRdb copy retains only in-frame clones and omits some. The sample holds more than 600,000 clones, 90% to 95% seen once. Findings of the study overall: Naive subsets typically showed greater estimated richness than memory subsets.

Sequencing was performed on naive CD8+ T cells sorted from blood. J is TRBJ2-1 and V is TRBV29-1; TRBD1 aligns across 9 bases. This receptor was taken from a man aged 25-45 years in good health. The CDR3 nucleotides read TGCAGCGTTGAAGATCTTATCTGGGACAGGGCTAGCGACTCCTACAATGAGCAGTTCTTC. This encodes CSVEDLIWDRASDSYNEQFF.